Listed below are T cell receptor beta chains from one sample, sequenced in a study of T cell responses to AZD1222 COVID-19 vaccine. TCRdb keeps only in-frame clones here, not all; method: immunoSEQ multiplex PCR. Here the sample spans fewer than 95,000 clones, approximately 90% being singletons. Sequencing used peripheral blood, obtained 28 days after the second AZD1222 dose. The receptors here all came from an adult who received the AZD1222 COVID-19 vaccine. CDR3s leave out the opening cysteine and the closing phenylalanine or tryptophan.

j_gene | v_gene | CDR3aa
TRBJ1-3 | TRBV7-9 | ASIDQGFSGNTIY
TRBJ1-5 | TRBV28 | ASTLSLGGNQPQH
TRBJ1-1 | TRBV3-1/TRBV3-2 | ASSTNAGPNTEAF
TRBJ1-1 | TRBV5-6 | ASSHPTDMNTEAF
TRBJ2-1 | TRBV15 | ATSRDRSNNEQF
TRBJ1-2 | TRBV27 | ASKSAGHGYT
TRBJ1-2 | TRBV1 | TSSQPGPGYGYT
TRBJ1-1 | TRBV7-2 | ASSLQVDTEAF
TRBJ1-4 | TRBV12-3/TRBV12-4 | ASSLAGTEKLF
TRBJ2-7 | TRBV5-5 | ASSFAFRQLPSDEQY
TRBJ1-6 | TRBV30 | AWKGLNNRRASPLH
TRBJ1-2 | TRBV5-5 | ASSRGTGGDDGYT
TRBJ2-3 | TRBV15 | ATSLGVAGSTDTQY
TRBJ1-1 | TRBV29-1 | SVELPNTEAF
TRBJ2-2 | TRBV9 | ASSVGLAGVGELF
TRBJ2-1 | TRBV4-3 | ASSLESSGAYNEQF
TRBJ2-1 | TRBV10-3 | AMASGSSYNEQF
TRBJ2-1 | TRBV5-4 | ASSPIRGPSNEQF
TRBJ1-6 | TRBV7-3 | ASSPPARPNSPLH
TRBJ2-1 | TRBV5-5 | ASSLLTAYNEQF
TRBJ1-5 | TRBV7-8 | ASSFTGTENQPQH
TRBJ2-7 | TRBV2 | ASSSGEGEQY